This T cell receptor beta chain is drawn from a study of blood T cell repertoires in COVID-19 (dated by TCRdb to 2019 to 2021). For the wider study: Samples covering the acute and convalescent phases of COVID-19 were provided by collaborators in the United States, Italy and Spain. The samples were drawn from the first 160 participants of the ongoing ImmuneRACE study and from 1,254 subjects provided by 6 global collaborators. The repertoires were released in a freely available public database meant as a resource for research on the immune response to SARS-CoV-2. Deeply sampled blood TCRbeta repertoires from subjects exposed to, actively infected with, or recovered from COVID-19 were included in the dataset. Nearly every sample came with metadata listing a de-identified subject ID, COVID-19 status, age in years and sex. HLA class I and class II types, where available, came from metadata supplied by the sample provider rather than from assay-based typing. The material from the prospective study consisted of cDNA or gDNA derived from T cells, B-cell-depleted T cells, or PBMCs.

With respect to this clone: What antigen it recognizes has not been identified. No qualities accompany the bases; no much larger clone lies one base away.

From a lookup of the germline V gene, CDR1 and CDR2 are SGHVS and FQNEAQ. At the junction V is shortened by 3 bases and J by 1 base, with 10 bases in between. Including the terminal cysteine and phenylalanine, the CDR3 comprises 15 residues. The sequence is cut down to CDR3 DNA, 45 bases in frame from base 1. What the research found in general, with its limitations: The quantity of clinical and demographic metadata differed by source and by participant and was supplied without curation.

The immunoSEQ Assay, a bias-controlled multiplex PCR, was used to amplify TCRbeta CDR3 regions from genomic DNA. In the authors' own workflow: Within the assay, amplification of reference gene primers was used to estimate how many nucleated cells each sample contained. Sequence reads were collapsed and filtered to measure the absolute abundance of every unique TCRbeta CDR3 rearrangement. For each sample, productive Simpson clonality was calculated by taking the square root of Simpson's diversity index across productive rearrangements. This is the immuneACCESS table as TCRdb keeps it, with only in-frame sequences that have V and J called. A part of the clones is gone; compared with another copy, unresolved V genes explain less than half, and the rest is unexplained. The D gene and trimming were derived from the DNA, and the V and J assignments and clone size from that table. The sample profile shows around 70,000 clones; almost 90% of them were found once. 1.5% to 2.5% of the sample is held by the ten biggest clonotypes.

The collaborating institutions used their own protocols to collect whole blood in K2EDTA tubes. For TCRbeta analysis, collaborator samples were shipped as frozen whole blood, as isolated PBMCs, or as DNA extracted from either sample type. Sequences were obtained from peripheral blood. The receptor comes from a woman aged 80 or over with active or convalescent COVID-19. The rearrangement combines TRBV7-8 with TRBJ2-1, and the D gene may be TRBD2, 5 bases matching. CDR3 reads: CASSFRGDSYNEQFF. The nucleotide sequence reads as follows: TGTGCCAGCAGCTTCCGGGGAGATTCCTACAATGAGCAGTTCTTC. The full variable domain, completed from the reference TRBV7-8 and TRBJ2-1 proteins outside the CDR3, reads GAGVSQSPRYKVAKRGQDVALRCDPISGHVSLFWYQQALGQGPEFLTYFQNEAQLDKSGLPSDRFFAERPEGSVSTLKIQRTQQEDSAVYLCASSFRGDSYNEQFFGPGTRLTVL.